This TCR beta chain came from a study of blood T cell repertoires in COVID-19. On the study more broadly: T cells, B-cell-depleted T cells, or PBMCs supplied cDNA or gDNA.

Enrollment of patients from Seattle took place during active infection, with longitudinal follow-up. As handled by the study authors: For nucleated cells, counts were estimated from reference gene primer amplification. The assay was immunoSEQ multiplex PCR, and TCRdb's table has in-frame clones only and misses some. The V and J calls and clone size come from that table; D and trimming were worked out from the DNA. The profile shows about 130,000 clones, approximately 86% of them singletons. This sequence was found in a woman aged 70-85 years with COVID-19, enrolled during active disease. The sequenced material came from peripheral blood.

The CDR3 is CASREIGLNTGELFF. The DNA of the CDR3 is TGTGCCAGCAGGGAGATTGGCCTGAACACCGGGGAGCTGTTTTTT. This rearrangement joins TRBV27 to TRBJ2-2; D remains ambiguous. Trimming removed 6 bases from V and 1 base from J, with 12 bases in between. The germline gives CDR1 MNHEY, CDR2 SMNVEV (reference sequence). The CDR3 is 15 amino acids.